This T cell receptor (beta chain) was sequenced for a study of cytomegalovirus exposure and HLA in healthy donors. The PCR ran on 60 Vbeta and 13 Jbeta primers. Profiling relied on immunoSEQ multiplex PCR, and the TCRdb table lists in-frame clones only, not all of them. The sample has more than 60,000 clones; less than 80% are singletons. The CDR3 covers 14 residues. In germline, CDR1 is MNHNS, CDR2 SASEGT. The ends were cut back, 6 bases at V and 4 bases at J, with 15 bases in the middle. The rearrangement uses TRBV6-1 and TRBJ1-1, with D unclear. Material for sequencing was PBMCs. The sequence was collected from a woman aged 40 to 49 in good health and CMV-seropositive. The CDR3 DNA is TGTGCCAGCAGACCCGACCTCCAGGTCACTGAAGCTTTCTTT. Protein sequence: CASRPDLQVTEAFF.